The TCR beta chain under discussion was sequenced for a study of cytomegalovirus exposure and HLA in healthy donors. Whole-study results and caveats: CMV serostatus was the only recorded immune exposure for donors.

The germline V gene encodes CDR1 SGHTA and CDR2 FQGNSA. CDR3 length: 14 amino acids. Trimming cost V 1 base and J 7 bases, with 14 bases left between them. In the case of this clone: As yet, its antigen is unknown.

PCR was performed using 60 Vbeta and 13 Jbeta primers. Generated by immunoSEQ multiplex PCR, the TCRdb table keeps only in-frame clones and is missing some. Among 150,000 to 180,000 clones listed, 70% to 80% were seen once. Everyone who donated was a healthy bone marrow donor. Though probably carrying unrecorded immune exposures, donors were nominally healthy at sampling. This receptor was taken from a young man in good health and CMV-seronegative. The chain uses TRBV7-2 and TRBJ2-7; tentative D call: TRBD2 (6 bases). The sequencing sample was made of PBMCs. The CDR3 DNA is TGTGCCAGCAGCTTAGTACCAGGGACTTGTGAGCAGTACTTC. It specifies CASSLVPGTCEQYF.